The 17 T cell receptor beta chains given below trace back to one sample, sequenced in a study of memory CD4+ T cells and cytomegalovirus serostatus. The sort gate was single viable CD3+CD4+CD8-CD45RO+ cells for memory CD4+ T cells. The table came from immunoSEQ multiplex PCR; TCRdb's copy has only in-frame clones and leaves some out. Among 40,000 to 45,000 clones listed, 76% were seen once. Sequencing used memory CD4+ T cells from blood. These receptors all come from an adult in good health and CMV-seronegative.

The V gene is TRBV5-8, the J gene TRBJ2-1; maybe TRBD1 (5 bases). The V gene lost 7 bases and the J gene lost 8 bases, with 7 bases spanning the gap. Looked up from germline, CDR1 is SGHTS and CDR2 is YDEGEE. This CDR3 is built from 10 residues. The CDR3 reads CASVRDEQFF. The CDR3 nucleotides read TGTGCCAGCGTCAGGGATGAGCAGTTCTTC. Filled out from reference TRBV5-8 and TRBJ2-1, the complete variable domain reads EAGVTQSPTHLIKTRGQQATLRCSPISGHTSVYWYQQALGLGLQFLLWYDEGEERNRGNFPPRFSGRQFPNYSSELNVNALELEDSALYLCASVRDEQFFGPGTRLTVL.

Written as DNA, the CDR3 is TGTGCCAGCAGCCAAGTGGGAACAGGAAATGAAAAACTGTTTTTT. Protein product: CASSQVGTGNEKLFF. The V gene is TRBV4-2, the J gene TRBJ1-4; possibly TRBD1 for D (5 bases). The CDR3 is 15 amino acids. V was shortened by 1 base and J by 5 bases, with 11 bases between the two germline ends. Germline V CDR1 and CDR2: LGHNA, YNFKEQ.

This clone was seen more than once but under ten times. The chain combines TRBV7-2 with TRBJ1-5; unclear D gene. Germline-derived CDR1 and CDR2 are SGHTA and FQGNSA. The CDR3 consists of 15 residues. V shed 0 bases and J shed 6 bases, with 12 bases lying between them. CDR3 region: CASSLAVGGLQPQHF. In DNA, the CDR3 is TGTGCCAGCAGCTTAGCGGTGGGAGGGCTTCAGCCCCAGCATTTT.

This clone was detected a few times. The rearrangement uses TRBV28 and TRBJ1-5; the D is unclear. The CDR3 is 14 amino acids. Germline-derived CDR1 and CDR2 are MDHEN and SYDVKM. The V and J ends lost 2 bases and 7 bases respectively, with 12 bases between them. For the CDR3, the DNA is TGTGCCAGCAGTTTAGCCCACGTGGGACAGCCCCAGCATTTT. Protein sequence: CASSLAHVGQPQHF.

The V and J genes are TRBV5-1 and TRBJ1-2, with no clear D. V shed 3 bases and J shed 6 bases, with 12 bases lying between them. The CDR3 runs to 13 residues. Germline CDR1 is SGHRS and CDR2 is YFSETQ. CDR3 sequence reads: CASSYDDTNGYTF. The CDR3 nucleotides are TGCGCCAGCAGCTACGACGATACAAATGGCTACACCTTC. The variable domain in full, completed from reference TRBV5-1 and TRBJ1-2, reads KAGVTQTPRYLIKTRGQQVTLSCSPISGHRSVSWYQQTPGQGLQFLFEYFSETQRNKGNFPGRFSGRQFSNSRSEMNVSTLELGDSALYLCASSYDDTNGYTFGSGTRLTVV.

Points on this clone: This specimen includes other DNA sequences encoding the same CDR3. The gene calls are TRBV5-1 and TRBJ1-2, with D hard to call. V was trimmed by 0 bases and J by 0 bases, leaving 6 bases between them. Germline CDR1 and CDR2: SGHRS and YFSETQ. The CDR3 is made up of 14 amino acids. Here the CDR3 reads CASSLESPNYGYTF. CDR3 nucleotide sequence: TGCGCCAGCAGCTTGGAATCACCTAACTATGGCTACACCTTC.

V gene TRBV11-2 combines with J gene TRBJ2-5; TRBD1 might be the D (5 bases). CDR3 length: 16 amino acids. CDR1 is SGHAT and CDR2 is FQNNGV in the germline V gene. The V end lost 2 bases, the J end lost 2 bases, and 15 bases lay between the germline ends. In nucleotides, the CDR3 is TGTGCCAGCAGCTTACTTGCCGGGCAGGGTCAAGAGACCCAGTACTTC. Amino acids: CASSLLAGQGQETQYF.

The chain has TRBV5-1 and TRBJ2-1; 14 bases align to TRBD2. Germline loops: CDR1 SGHRS, CDR2 YFSETQ. This CDR3 is built from 16 residues. V lost 5 bases and J lost 9; bases outside the gene matches: 10. CDR3 loop: CASRAGLAGAQGEQFF. As DNA, the CDR3 is TGCGCCAGCAGAGCGGGACTAGCGGGGGCCCAAGGTGAGCAGTTCTTC.

The sample holds one count of this clone. The J gene is TRBJ1-1, the V gene TRBV5-5; possibly TRBD1 for D (5 bases). In germline, CDR1 is SGHKS, CDR2 YYEKEE (reference sequence). The CDR3 has 15 amino acids. Trimming removed 3 bases from V and 1 base from J, with 13 bases in between. CDR3 sequence reads: CASSSQPGPNTEAFF. CDR3 sequence (DNA): TGTGCCAGCAGCTCACAGCCGGGACCGAACACTGAAGCTTTCTTT. The full variable domain, with the rest looked up from reference TRBV5-5 and TRBJ1-1, is DAGVTQSPTHLIKTRGQQVTLRCSPISGHKSVSWYQQVLGQGPQFIFQYYEKEERGRGNFPDRFSARQFPNYSSELNVNALLLGDSALYLCASSSQPGPNTEAFFGQGTRLTVV.

J is TRBJ1-6 and V is TRBV5-1; possibly TRBD1 for D (6 bases). The CDR3 loop spans 14 amino acids. Germline lookup yields CDR1 SGHRS and CDR2 YFSETQ. V lost 3 bases and J lost 7, with 11 bases in between. CDR3: CASSSGVVNSPLHF. CDR3 coding DNA: TGCGCCAGCAGCTCAGGGGTGGTAAATTCACCCCTCCACTTT.

V and J are TRBV7-8 and TRBJ1-6, with D perhaps matching TRBD1 (6 bases). V was trimmed by 0 bases and J by 2 bases, leaving 14 bases between them. The germline V gene has CDR1 SGHVS and CDR2 FQNEAQ. This CDR3 region has 18 residues. CDR3 in DNA: TGTGCCAGCAGCTTAGCGCGGGGGCTTAGCCCCTATAATTCACCCCTCCACTTT. Amino acids: CASSLARGLSPYNSPLHF.

V gene TRBV4-2 combines with J gene TRBJ2-3, with D hard to call. The germline V gene encodes CDR1 LGHNA and CDR2 YNFKEQ. Trimming shortened V by 4 bases and J by 0 bases, and 11 bases separated the two germline ends. There are 15 residues in the CDR3. The CDR3 protein is CASSLSVPSTDTQYF. CDR3 nucleotides: TGTGCCAGCAGCCTATCTGTGCCTAGCACAGATACGCAGTATTTT.

The chain employs TRBV5-1 and TRBJ1-2; a possible D gene is TRBD1 (6 bases). The V end was cut by 3 bases, the J end by 8 bases, with 14 bases between. Germline V gene lookup returns CDR1 SGHRS and CDR2 YFSETQ. The CDR3 spans 13 residues. CDR3 bases: TGCGCCAGCAGCTCCGAGGGGGGGCTGGGCTACACCTTC. Translated: CASSSEGGLGYTF. Looking up the rest from reference TRBV5-1 and TRBJ1-2 gives the full variable domain: KAGVTQTPRYLIKTRGQQVTLSCSPISGHRSVSWYQQTPGQGLQFLFEYFSETQRNKGNFPGRFSGRQFSNSRSEMNVSTLELGDSALYLCASSSEGGLGYTFGSGTRLTVV.

This clone has only one observation. The chain joins TRBV6-5 to TRBJ1-1; TRBD1 might be the D (5 bases). This CDR3 region has 13 residues. Per germline, CDR1 MNHEY and CDR2 SVGAGI. V was pared by 8 bases and J by 4 bases, with 14 bases between. The CDR3 reads CASRQRFITEAFF. CDR3 nucleotides: TGTGCCAGCCGACAGAGATTCATCACTGAAGCTTTCTTT.

About this clone itself: Germline is not matched at one junction end, which may reflect a read error. The rearrangement links TRBV6-6 to TRBJ1-2; 11 nucleotides align to TRBD1. CDR3 length: 12 amino acids. CDR1 is MNHNY, CDR2 SVGAGI, per germline (reference sequence). The CDR3 is CASSTTRGQGAF. In nucleotides, the CDR3 is TGTGCCAGCAGCACGACCCGGGGACAGGGGGCCTTC.

V gene TRBV19 combines with J gene TRBJ1-1, with D perhaps TRBD1 (5 bases). V was cut by 1 base and J by 2 bases, with 11 bases left in between. CDR1 is LNHDA and CDR2 is SQIVND in the germline V gene (reference sequence). The CDR3 is made up of 15 amino acids. Here the CDR3 DNA reads TGTGCCAGTAGTATAGGGGGTACAGGAAACACTGAAGCTTTCTTT. This codes for CASSIGGTGNTEAFF.

The chain employs TRBV19 and TRBJ1-2, with D tentatively TRBD1 (5 bases). The CDR3 is made up of 14 amino acids. Germline V gives CDR1 LNHDA, CDR2 SQIVND (reference sequence). The V gene lost 4 bases and the J gene lost 0 bases, with 9 bases spanning the gap. For the CDR3, the DNA is TGTGCCAGTAGTACAGGGTCTCCTAACTATGGCTACACCTTC. Residues: CASSTGSPNYGYTF.